This T cell receptor beta chain stems from a study of cytomegalovirus exposure and HLA in healthy donors. General study findings and limits: Later genetic work tied a missense DCLRE1C variant to beta-chain V and J trimming. The study recorded about 150 TCR beta chains that were cytomegalovirus-associated.

The PCR employed 60 Vbeta primers together with 13 Jbeta primers. Here immunoSEQ multiplex PCR was the method, and the copy in TCRdb shows in-frame clones only, minus some. The data hold approximately 150,000 clones, with about 80% observed a single time. Turning to this clone: Its matching antigen is unknown.

This CDR3 contains 12 residues. V lost 5 bases, J lost 7 bases, and 12 bases lay in between. Germline CDR1 reads SEHNR; CDR2 reads FQNEAQ (reference sequence). This chain joins TRBV7-9 and TRBJ2-7; D is unclear. Sequences were obtained from PBMCs. The receptor's source is a middle-aged woman in good health and CMV-seronegative. Here the CDR3 reads CASSPGFMEQYF. As DNA, the CDR3 is TGTGCCAGCAGCCCCGGTTTCATGGAGCAGTACTTC.